Presented here are 10 T cell receptor beta chains from one specimen sequenced in a study of OX40 agonist ivuxolimab in advanced cancers. Sequencing was performed with immunoSEQ multiplex PCR; in TCRdb, only in-frame clones are kept and a portion is missing. The sample has about 24,000 clones; about 80% are singletons. The input for sequencing was CD4+ or CD8+ T cells sorted from blood, taken in a trial of the OX40 agonist ivuxolimab. The origin of the receptors is an adult with an advanced solid tumor such as melanoma, head and neck, liver or kidney cancer.

The chain couples TRBV28 to TRBJ1-1; D may be TRBD1 (5 bases). The germline CDR1 and CDR2 sequences are MDHEN and SYDVKM. V dropped 4 bases and J dropped 7 bases, with 22 bases sitting between them. This CDR3 region has 16 residues. The CDR3: CASSSIGAQGDGEAFF. Written as DNA, the CDR3 is TGTGCCAGCAGTTCTATAGGGGCCCAGGGCGACGGTGAAGCTTTCTTT.

In DNA form, the CDR3 reads TGTGCCACCAACGGGGACTACCGTTACAATGAGCAGTTCTTC. It specifies CATNGDYRYNEQFF. The chain employs TRBV10-3 and TRBJ2-1, with 7 bases fitting TRBD2. The germline CDR1 and CDR2 sequences are ENHRY and SYGVKD. Losses at the gene ends were 10 bases for V and 4 bases for J; bases not matched to a gene: 10. The CDR3 extends over 14 amino acids.

This clone came up a few times. The V gene is TRBV2, the J gene TRBJ1-4; 7 nucleotides line up with TRBD1. Germline-derived CDR1 and CDR2 are SNHLY and FYNNEI. V was clipped by 7 bases and J by 4 bases; unmatched bases: 3. The CDR3 is 13 residues long. CDR3 sequence reads: CASMDRYNEKLFF. In nucleotides, the CDR3 is TGTGCCAGCATGGACAGGTATAATGAAAAACTGTTTTTT.

The CDR3 reads CASSPGPGHGYTF. The CDR3 DNA reads TGTGCCAGCAGCCCGGGCCCTGGCCATGGCTACACCTTC. This chain connects TRBV7-2 to TRBJ1-2; D not certain. The CDR3 runs 13 residues. V lost 5 bases and J lost 6, with 13 bases in between. Germline V lookup: CDR1 SGHTA, CDR2 FQGNSA.

V gene TRBV27 combines with J gene TRBJ2-1, with 12 bases identical to TRBD2. Trimming took 6 bases from V and 4 from J; bases not matched to a gene: 4. This CDR3 spans 15 amino acids. CDR1 is MNHEY and CDR2 is SMNVEV in the germline V gene (reference sequence). Written as DNA, the CDR3 is TGTGCCAGCAGCTCTAGCGGGAGGGCTTACAATGAGCAGTTCTTC. It codes for CASSSSGRAYNEQFF.

The chain couples TRBV6-5 to TRBJ1-3; TRBD1 is a possible D gene (5 bases). Germline lookup yields CDR1 MNHEY and CDR2 SVGAGI. V shed 6 bases and J shed 4 bases, with 10 bases lying between them. This CDR3 spans 13 amino acids. CDR3 bases: TGTGCCAGCAGCCGAGACAGAGGAAACACCATATATTTT. As protein: CASSRDRGNTIYF.

The chain joins TRBV7-2 to TRBJ2-1; D tentatively reads TRBD1 or TRBD2 (5 bases each). The V end lost 1 base, the J end lost 2 bases, and 9 bases lay between the germline ends. CDR3 length equals 15 residues. Per the germline V gene, CDR1 is SGHTA and CDR2 is FQGNSA. This CDR3 reads CASSLDLGAYNEQFF. As DNA, the CDR3 is TGTGCCAGCAGCTTAGATCTGGGGGCCTACAATGAGCAGTTCTTC. The full variable domain, completed using reference TRBV7-2 and TRBJ2-1, is GAGVSQSPSNKVTEKGKDVELRCDPISGHTALYWYRQSLGQGLEFLIYFQGNSAPDKSGLPSDRFSAERTGGSVSTLTIQRTQQEDSAVYLCASSLDLGAYNEQFFGPGTRLTVL.

This clone was detected only a few times. V is TRBV2 and J is TRBJ2-7, with a possible D match to TRBD1 (6 bases). CDR1 and CDR2 (germline): SNHLY, FYNNEI. There are 12 residues in the CDR3. Trimming took off 6 bases at V and 6 bases at J, with 12 bases between the two ends. The CDR3 loop reads CASRGEGGEQYF. The CDR3 DNA is TGTGCCAGCAGAGGAGAAGGGGGCGAGCAGTACTTC.

The CDR3 sequence: CASSVQDYSYNEQFF. The CDR3 DNA is TGTGCCAGCAGCGTACAAGACTACTCCTACAATGAGCAGTTCTTC. The chain recombines TRBV9 with TRBJ2-1, with D perhaps TRBD2 (5 bases). V was clipped by 1 base and J by 0 bases, with 8 bases between them. CDR1 is SGDLS, CDR2 YYNGEE, per germline. The CDR3 has 15 residues. The variable domain in full, with the rest retrieved from reference TRBV9 and TRBJ2-1, is DSGVTQTPKHLITATGQRVTLRCSPRSGDLSVYWYQQSLDQGLQFLIQYYNGEERAKGNILERFSAQQFPDLHSELNLSSLELGDSALYFCASSVQDYSYNEQFFGPGTRLTVL.

This clone was found a few times. The chain is built from TRBV6-1 and TRBJ2-5; no reliable D call. Germline CDR1 MNHNS, CDR2 SASEGT. This CDR3 comprises 14 residues. The V end lost 5 bases, the J end lost 2 bases, and 12 bases lay between the germline ends. The CDR3 sequence: CASSPTAVQETQYF. The CDR3 region has the DNA TGTGCCAGCAGTCCAACGGCAGTTCAAGAGACCCAGTACTTC.